One and the same sample provided the 17 T cell receptor beta chains below, sequenced in a study of blood T cell repertoires in COVID-19. Generated by immunoSEQ multiplex PCR, the TCRdb table keeps only in-frame clones and is missing some. Here the sample spans some 270,000 clones, approximately 83% being singletons. Source material: PBMCs or T cells enriched from blood (not recorded which). The origin of the receptors is a man in his fifties who had recovered from COVID-19.

This chain links TRBV18 with TRBJ2-2; 14 positions match TRBD2. J was trimmed by 5 bases and V by 3 bases; bases with no gene match: 5. CDR3 length: 17 amino acids. CDR1 is KGHSH and CDR2 is LQKENI in the germline V gene. The CDR3: CASSPPGLAGVTGELFF. The CDR3 DNA is TGTGCCAGCTCACCGCCGGGACTAGCGGGAGTGACCGGGGAGCTGTTTTTT.

The genes are TRBV12-5 and TRBJ1-5; 7 bases map to TRBD1. The germline V gene encodes CDR1 LGHNT and CDR2 FRNRAP. J was trimmed by 4 bases and V by 2 bases; bases with no gene match: 5. There are 15 residues in the CDR3. CDR3 sequence: CASGLWDSRNQPQHF. In DNA form, the CDR3 reads TGTGCTAGTGGTTTGTGGGACAGTCGGAATCAGCCCCAGCATTTT. Supplemented by reference TRBV12-5 and TRBJ1-5, the full variable domain reads DARVTQTPRHKVTEMGQEVTMRCQPILGHNTVFWYRQTMMQGLELLAYFRNRAPLDDSGMPKDRFSAEMPDATLATLKIQPSEPRDSAVYFCASGLWDSRNQPQHFGDGTRLSIL.

The rearrangement links TRBV5-4 to TRBJ2-1; D perhaps matches TRBD1 (5 bases). The CDR3 is made up of 15 amino acids. The V gene's germline CDR1 is SGHNT and CDR2 YYREEE (reference sequence). V dropped 6 bases and J dropped 8 bases, with 21 bases sitting between them. The CDR3 reads CASTNRQYTLDEQFF. CDR3 coding DNA: TGTGCCAGCACCAATCGACAGTACACTCTCGATGAGCAGTTCTTC.

The V and J genes are TRBV19 and TRBJ2-7, with TRBD1 identical over 7 bases. Looked up from germline, CDR1 is LNHDA and CDR2 is SQIVND (reference sequence). The V segment lost 5 bases and the J segment 0 bases; nucleotides outside the gene matches: 4. The CDR3 has 14 residues. CDR3 DNA: TGTGCCAGTAGTTCACAGGGGAGCTCCTACGAGCAGTACTTC. It codes for CASSSQGSSYEQYF.

The chain recombines TRBV9 with TRBJ2-7, with D possibly matching TRBD1 (6 bases). Between the trimmed V and J ends, which lost 6 bases and 7 bases, there was a span of 20 bases. Germline CDR1 is SGDLS and CDR2 is YYNGEE. This CDR3 is 14 amino acids long. The CDR3 is CASNQGGPSSEQYF. The CDR3 region has the DNA TGTGCCAGCAACCAAGGGGGTCCCTCATCAGAGCAGTACTTC.

The rearrangement joins TRBV18 to TRBJ2-5; 10 bases align to TRBD2. With 0 bases clipped from V and 4 bases from J, the junction kept 8 bases outside the gene matches. The CDR3 consists of 17 residues. CDR1 is KGHSH and CDR2 is LQKENI in the germline V gene. The CDR3 loop reads CASSPPQGSGRRETQYF. Written as DNA, the CDR3 is TGTGCCAGCTCACCACCTCAGGGTAGCGGGAGGAGAGAGACCCAGTACTTC. Complete variable domain (other parts from reference TRBV18 and TRBJ2-5): NAGVMQNPRHLVRRRGQEARLRCSPMKGHSHVYWYRQLPEEGLKFMVYLQKENIIDESGMPKERFSAEFPKEGPSILRIQQVVRGDSAAYFCASSPPQGSGRRETQYFGPGTRLLVL.

V usage is TRBV4-3 and J usage is TRBJ1-5; D might be TRBD1 (5 bases). V shed 2 bases and J shed 0 bases, with 8 bases lying between them. Germline CDR1 is LGHNA and CDR2 is YSLEER. This CDR3 contains 15 residues. The CDR3 DNA follows: TGCGCCAGCAGCCAAACAGGAAATAGCAATCAGCCCCAGCATTTT. Translating gives CASSQTGNSNQPQHF.

The V call is TRBV5-1, the J call TRBJ1-4, with 8 nucleotides matching TRBD1. In germline, CDR1 is SGHRS, CDR2 YFSETQ. J was trimmed by 5 bases and V by 7 bases; bases with no gene match: 4. CDR3 length: 13 amino acids. The CDR3 here is CASATGVNEKLFF. CDR3 sequence (DNA): TGCGCCAGCGCGACAGGGGTAAATGAAAAACTGTTTTTT.

The chain combines TRBV7-8 with TRBJ1-1; D unclear. Germline lookup yields CDR1 SGHVS and CDR2 FQNEAQ. Trimming took 5 bases from V and 1 from J, leaving 11 bases between them. The CDR3 is 14 residues long. The CDR3 DNA is TGTGCCAGCAGCCCCGGACGGGGGAACACTGAAGCTTTCTTT. Amino acids: CASSPGRGNTEAFF.

The V and J genes are TRBV30 and TRBJ1-5; 8 bases fit TRBD1. From germline, CDR1 is GTSNPN and CDR2 SVGIG (reference sequence). CDR3 size: 12 residues. V was clipped by 3 bases and J by 9 bases; unmatched bases: 4. CDR3: CAWSEQGGPQHF. The CDR3 DNA reads as TGTGCCTGGAGCGAACAGGGGGGGCCCCAGCATTTT.

This clone has a handful of counts. This chain links TRBV5-4 with TRBJ1-3, with 10 bases that match TRBD1. Losses at the gene ends were 3 bases for V and 2 bases for J; bases not matched to a gene: 8. The CDR3 has 17 amino acids. The germline V gene has CDR1 SGHNT and CDR2 YYREEE (reference sequence). Here the CDR3 DNA reads TGTGCCAGCAGCTCCAGGACAGGGGGAACAACTGGAAACACCATATATTTT. This codes for CASSSRTGGTTGNTIYF.

The chain combines TRBV7-3 with TRBJ1-2; D possibly corresponds to TRBD1 (6 bases). Germline CDR1 reads SGHTA; CDR2 reads FQGTGA. Deletions cut 1 base from V and 8 bases from J, with 11 bases between. The CDR3 spans 13 residues. The chain's CDR3 is CASSLRGQHGYTF. In DNA, the CDR3 is TGTGCCAGCAGCTTAAGGGGACAACACGGCTACACCTTC. Full variable domain (missing parts from reference TRBV7-3 and TRBJ1-2): GAGVSQTPSNKVTEKGKYVELRCDPISGHTALYWYRQSLGQGPEFLIYFQGTGAADDSGLPNDRFFAVRPEGSVSTLKIQRTERGDSAVYLCASSLRGQHGYTFGSGTRLTVV.

CDR3 residues: CASSLAAQRGGPDTQYF. Here the CDR3 DNA reads TGTGCCAGCAGCTTGGCCGCACAGCGGGGGGGCCCCGATACGCAGTATTTT. This chain connects TRBV5-6 to TRBJ2-3; 10 bases map to TRBD2. Germline V CDR1 and CDR2: SGHDT, YYEEEE. CDR3 length: 17 amino acids. With V trimmed by 0 bases and J by 6 bases, 10 bases remained unmatched.

The chain employs TRBV28 and TRBJ2-7; D gene uncertain. Germline assignment: CDR1 MDHEN and CDR2 SYDVKM. The CDR3 covers 16 residues. Trimming stripped 6 bases from V and 3 bases from J, with 21 bases between. The CDR3 reads CASRDGIGGENYEQYF. CDR3 coding DNA: TGTGCCAGCAGGGATGGCATAGGTGGAGAGAACTACGAGCAGTACTTC.

J is TRBJ2-6 and V is TRBV28; 8 nucleotides align to TRBD1. This CDR3 comprises 15 residues. The junction had 4 bases not matched to a gene; V was cut back by 6 bases and J by 3 bases. Germline V gene lookup returns CDR1 MDHEN and CDR2 SYDVKM. As DNA, the CDR3 is TGTGCCAGCAGGAATACAGGGGGTGGGGCCAACGTCCTGACTTTC. It codes for CASRNTGGGANVLTF.

The sample holds one count of this clone. The chain has TRBV19 and TRBJ1-1, with D tentatively TRBD1 (5 bases). V gave up 6 bases and J gave up 3 bases, with 17 bases separating them. In germline, CDR1 is LNHDA, CDR2 SQIVND (reference sequence). The CDR3 loop spans 15 amino acids. The CDR3 DNA is TGTGCCAGTAGCATACTCCGGGGGAGGGACACTGAAGCTTTCTTT. Translation gives CASSILRGRDTEAFF.

This rearrangement joins TRBV14 to TRBJ1-6; perhaps TRBD1 as D (6 bases). The CDR3 has 15 amino acids. Germline loops: CDR1 SGHDN, CDR2 FVKESK. V was shortened by 3 bases and J by 7 bases, with 13 bases between the two germline ends. CDR3 DNA sequence: TGTGCCAGCAGCCAGCAAACAGGGTGGAATTCACCCCTCCACTTT. It yields the protein CASSQQTGWNSPLHF.